This T cell receptor beta chain is drawn from a study of T cell changes during pregnancy in multiple sclerosis (dated by TCRdb to about 2019). The study in broad terms: The study examined how the T cell repertoire changed over the course of pregnancy in women with multiple sclerosis.

As for this clone: Its antigen is not yet known. Qualities for individual bases were not recorded, and no much larger clone is one base off.

Receptor libraries were prepared by the immunoSEQ multiplex PCR assay. The table was pulled from immuneACCESS by TCRdb, which kept in-frame rearrangements only. Such tables lose some clones; where checked, under half of the loss comes from unresolved V genes, and the rest has no known cause. For this sample the table gives roughly 38,000 clones, of which about 94% were detected only once. The top ten clonotypes cover roughly 8.1% of the sample. Based on the germline V gene, the CDR1 and CDR2 sequences are LGHNA and YNFKEQ. Trimming takes 4 bases from V and 6 bases from J, and the germline ends sit 9 bases apart. The CDR3 holds 13 amino acids from the cysteine to the phenylalanine. Solely the CDR3 DNA is kept, with 39 bases framed from the first base.

The sample was CD8+ T cells from peripheral blood mononuclear cells, taken in the third trimester of pregnancy. The sequence is built from TRBV4-2 and TRBJ2-2, with no reliable assignment of the D segment. The clonotype comes from a female donor with multiple sclerosis, enrolled in a pregnancy study. The CDR3 region has the sequence CASSPLSAGELFF. DNA sequence: TGTGCCAGCAGCCCCCTCTCGGCCGGGGAGCTGTTTTTT.